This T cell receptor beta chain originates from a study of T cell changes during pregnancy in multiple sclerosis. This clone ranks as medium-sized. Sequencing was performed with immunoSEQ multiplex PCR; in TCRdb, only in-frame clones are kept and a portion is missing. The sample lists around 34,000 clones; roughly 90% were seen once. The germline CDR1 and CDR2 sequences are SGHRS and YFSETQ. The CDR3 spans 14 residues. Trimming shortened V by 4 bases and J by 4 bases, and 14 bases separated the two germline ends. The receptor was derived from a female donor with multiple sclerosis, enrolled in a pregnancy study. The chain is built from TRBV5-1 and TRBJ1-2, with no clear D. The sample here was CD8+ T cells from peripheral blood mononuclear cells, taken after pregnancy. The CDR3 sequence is CASSKDKPSYGYTF. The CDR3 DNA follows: TGCGCCAGCAGCAAAGACAAACCCTCCTATGGCTACACCTTC.